One TCR beta chain is described in this entry. Antigen: not known. This record comes from a study of identical twins. Study findings and constraints: In cord blood, abundant beta clonotypes had fewer insertions; memory showed no trend.

A single record per CDR3 protein comes from TCRdb applying MiXCR to the 5' RACE reads. The table shows around 250,000 distinct CDR3 sequences, with 5% to 7% occurring only once. CDR1 and CDR2 (germline): SEHNR, FQNEAQ (reference sequence). The CDR3 runs 15 residues. The junction had 6 bases not matched to a gene; V was cut back by 5 bases and J by 4 bases. In addition, the sample was reused for a study of T cells expressing NK-cell markers.

The sequencing input was CD8+ T cells sorted from blood. The rearrangement uses TRBV7-9 and TRBJ2-1; 9 nucleotides match TRBD2. The receptor's source is a woman aged 18-29 years in good health. DNA of the CDR3: TGTGCCAGCAGCCCCCCGGGACTAGCTTACAATGAGCAGTTCTTC. Protein product: CASSPPGLAYNEQFF.